This is a list of T cell receptor beta chains from one sample in a study of shared clonotypes between healthy human individuals. Sequencing was performed with immunoSEQ multiplex PCR; in TCRdb, only in-frame clones are kept and a portion is missing. The top ten clones hold about a quarter of a sample with 650,000 to 800,000 clones, 92% of them seen once. Source material: naive CD8+ T cells sorted from blood. The origin of the receptors is a man younger than 45 in good health. CDR3s include the opening cysteine and the closing phenylalanine or tryptophan. The D gene is left open where the match is weak. Only some rows state a clone size, as once, few, many or a class for expanded clones.

clone_size	v_call	j_call	d_call	cdr3_aa	cdr3_nt
-	TRBV5-4	TRBJ1-1	TRBD1	CASSLGGQGSYTEAFF	TGTGCCAGCAGCTTGGGGGGACAGGGCTCGTACACTGAAGCTTTCTTT
few	TRBV7-2	TRBJ1-4	-	CASSLAWAGLLGNEKLFF	TGTGCCAGCAGCTTAGCCTGGGCAGGGCTGCTTGGAAATGAAAAACTGTTTTTT
-	TRBV9	TRBJ2-3	-	CASSVGTDTQYF	TGTGCCAGCAGCGTCGGCACAGATACGCAGTATTTT
-	TRBV27	TRBJ2-1	TRBD2	CASSLTSGSPFSYNEQFF	TGTGCCAGCAGTTTGACTAGCGGGAGCCCCTTTTCCTACAATGAGCAGTTCTTC
once	TRBV9	TRBJ2-1	-	CASRSNNEQFF	TGTGCCAGCAGGTCCAACAATGAGCAGTTCTTC
-	TRBV7-9	TRBJ2-7	TRBD1	CASSLRDRGLYEQYF	TGTGCCAGCAGCTTACGTGACAGGGGGCTCTACGAGCAGTACTTC
-	TRBV19	TRBJ2-7	-	CASSILPEGPTKLTYEQYF	TGTGCCAGTAGTATATTACCGGAGGGACCAACCAAGCTAACTTACGAGCAGTACTTC
-	TRBV28	TRBJ1-5	-	CASSLGVWGLSQHF	TGTGCCAGCAGTTTAGGAGTTTGGGGTTTGTCCCAGCATTTT
-	TRBV29-1	TRBJ2-2	-	CSVEEVGTGELFF	TGCAGCGTTGAAGAGGTGGGCACCGGGGAGCTGTTTTTT
-	TRBV18	TRBJ1-5	-	CASSLPGGPNQPQHF	TGTGCCAGCTCACTCCCCGGGGGACCCAATCAGCCCCAGCATTTT
-	TRBV7-8	TRBJ2-7	-	CASSLMTGSFYEQYF	TGTGCCAGCAGCTTGATGACAGGATCCTTTTACGAGCAGTACTTC
-	TRBV7-9	TRBJ2-1	-	CASSLAGGYNEQFF	TGTGCCAGCAGCTTAGCGGGAGGATACAATGAGCAGTTCTTC
-	TRBV5-5	TRBJ1-1	-	CASGFSGQGNTEAFF	-
-	TRBV5-8	TRBJ2-2	-	CASSLLGSGELFF	TGTGCCAGCAGCTTGTTAGGGAGCGGGGAGCTGTTTTTT
once	TRBV7-9	TRBJ1-1	-	CASSLADSILRTEAFF	TGTGCCAGCAGCTTAGCTGATAGTATATTGAGGACTGAAGCTTTCTTT
-	TRBV9	TRBJ2-5	-	CASSEQGGAETQYF	TGTGCCAGCAGCGAGCAGGGGGGGGCAGAGACCCAGTACTTC
-	TRBV7-9	TRBJ2-7	TRBD1	CASSGRGTGTVDPEQYF	TGTGCCAGCAGCGGACGCGGCACCGGGACAGTCGACCCCGAGCAGTACTTC
-	TRBV10-3	TRBJ1-2	-	CAISVDEGYGYTF	TGTGCCATCAGTGTTGACGAGGGGTATGGCTACACCTTC
-	TRBV27	TRBJ1-2	TRBD1	CASSLMGQGGYGYTF	TGTGCCAGCAGTTTAATGGGACAGGGAGGTTATGGCTACACCTTC
-	TRBV5-1	TRBJ2-7	-	CASSLYSAYEQYF	TGCGCCAGCAGCTTGTATTCGGCCTACGAGCAGTACTTC
-	TRBV19	TRBJ1-1	TRBD1	CARTGVSMNTEAFF	TGTGCCAGGACAGGGGTTTCCATGAACACTGAAGCTTTCTTT
-	TRBV4-3	TRBJ1-3	TRBD1	CASSLGTAASSGNTIYF	TGCGCCAGCAGCCTAGGGACAGCGGCCAGCTCTGGAAACACCATATATTTT
-	TRBV18	TRBJ2-5	-	CASSPDVLEWLETQYF	TGTGCCAGCTCTCCAGATGTGTTGGAGTGGTTGGAGACCCAGTACTTC
-	TRBV27	TRBJ2-3	-	CASSKRRQGTDTQYF	TGTGCCAGCAGCAAACGGAGACAGGGCACAGATACGCAGTATTTT
-	TRBV10-1	TRBJ2-1	TRBD2	CASSERVAGNEQFF	TGCGCCAGCAGTGAGAGGGTAGCGGGAAATGAGCAGTTCTTC
-	TRBV2	TRBJ1-4	-	CASLPKDQRDEKLFF	TGTGCCAGCCTCCCCAAGGACCAGCGCGATGAAAAACTGTTTTTT
-	TRBV7-9	TRBJ2-1	-	CAAGGDRDNEQFF	TGTGCCGCTGGGGGTGACAGAGACAATGAGCAGTTCTTC
-	TRBV7-9	TRBJ2-7	-	CASSLFAGRFSYEQYF	TGTGCCAGCAGCTTATTCGCGGGGCGGTTCTCCTACGAGCAGTACTTC
-	TRBV27	TRBJ2-1	-	CASSLLAKPNEQFF	TGTGCCAGCAGTTTACTAGCGAAGCCTAATGAGCAGTTCTTC
few	TRBV6-1	TRBJ2-3	TRBD2	CASSESPGGTSGSTDTQYF	TGTGCCAGCAGTGAAAGCCCGGGAGGGACTAGCGGTAGCACAGATACGCAGTATTTT
-	TRBV13	TRBJ1-1	TRBD1	CASSFIDRGLNTEAFF	TGTGCCAGCAGCTTCATAGACAGGGGGCTGAACACTGAAGCTTTCTTT
few	TRBV7-9	TRBJ2-7	-	CASRGDSYEQYF	TGTGCCAGCAGGGGGGACTCCTACGAGCAGTACTTC
-	TRBV11-3	TRBJ2-1	TRBD2	CASSPGTSGRHNNEQFF	TGTGCCAGCAGCCCAGGGACTAGCGGGAGGCACAACAATGAGCAGTTCTTC
-	TRBV7-9	TRBJ1-2	-	CASSLGDNYGYTF	TGTGCCAGCAGCTTAGGAGACAACTATGGCTACACCTTC
-	TRBV10-3	TRBJ2-7	-	CAISEGGQRSYEQYF	TGTGCCATCAGTGAAGGCGGGCAGCGCTCCTACGAGCAGTACTTC
-	TRBV28	TRBJ2-2	TRBD2	CASSHPGVAGNTGELFF	TGTGCCAGCAGTCACCCGGGGGTAGCGGGGAACACCGGGGAGCTGTTTTTT
-	TRBV5-1	TRBJ2-7	-	CASSPGQSYEQYF	TGCGCCAGCAGCCCCGGACAATCCTACGAGCAGTACTTC
-	TRBV9	TRBJ2-1	-	CASSGGNEQFF	TGTGCCAGCAGCGGGGGTAATGAGCAGTTCTTC
-	TRBV7-2	TRBJ2-3	TRBD2	CASSKGASGSLDTQYF	TGTGCCAGCAGCAAAGGGGCTAGCGGGAGTCTGGATACGCAGTATTTT
-	TRBV5-1	TRBJ1-1	-	CASSLETKEVNTEAFF	TGCGCCAGCAGCTTGGAGACAAAAGAGGTGAACACTGAAGCTTTCTTT
-	TRBV5-4	TRBJ2-7	TRBD1	CASSLVGQPYEQYF	TGTGCCAGCAGCTTGGTGGGACAGCCGTACGAGCAGTACTTC
-	TRBV9	TRBJ2-1	TRBD2	CASSVARTSGTYNEQFF	TGTGCCAGCAGCGTAGCCAGGACTAGCGGAACCTACAATGAGCAGTTCTTC
-	TRBV18	TRBJ2-1	TRBD1	CASSRMDQGASWSYNEQFF	TGTGCCAGCTCACGAATGGATCAGGGGGCTTCATGGTCCTACAATGAGCAGTTCTTC
-	TRBV9	TRBJ2-1	-	CASSVEPGVLIAEQFF	TGTGCCAGCAGCGTAGAGCCCGGAGTGCTCATTGCTGAGCAGTTCTTC
-	TRBV4-1	TRBJ2-5	TRBD1	CASSQNRGRETQYF	TGCGCCAGCAGCCAAAACAGGGGCCGGGAGACCCAGTACTTC
-	TRBV27	TRBJ1-4	-	CASSNLLGHEKLFF	TGTGCCAGCAGCAACCTCCTAGGACATGAAAAACTGTTTTTT
-	TRBV29-1	TRBJ2-1	TRBD2	CSVEDLASGYNEQFF	TGCAGCGTTGAAGATCTCGCTAGCGGATACAATGAGCAGTTCTTC
-	TRBV27	TRBJ2-1	TRBD2	CASIAGGSYNEQFF	TGTGCCAGTATAGCGGGAGGGTCCTACAATGAGCAGTTCTTC
-	TRBV28	TRBJ2-2	TRBD2	CASRLLAGASGELFF	TGTGCCAGCAGATTACTAGCGGGAGCGTCCGGGGAGCTGTTTTTT
-	TRBV7-2	TRBJ2-7	-	CASSLPNTDEQYF	TGTGCCAGCAGCCTCCCGAATACGGACGAGCAGTACTTC
-	TRBV13	TRBJ2-7	TRBD2	CASSLAASGIIYEQYF	TGTGCCAGCAGCCTCGCGGCTAGCGGGATAATCTACGAGCAGTACTTC
-	TRBV28	TRBJ2-2	TRBD2	CASSLSRTRLNTGELFF	TGTGCCAGCAGTTTATCCCGGACTAGACTGAACACCGGGGAGCTGTTTTTT
-	TRBV9	TRBJ2-3	-	CASSVEIGDTQYF	TGTGCCAGCAGCGTAGAAATAGGAGATACGCAGTATTTT